The rows below give T cell receptor beta chains drawn from one sample of a study of cytomegalovirus exposure and HLA in healthy donors. Generated by immunoSEQ multiplex PCR, the TCRdb table keeps only in-frame clones and is missing some. The data contain over 150,000 clones, roughly 84% of them singletons. Source material: PBMCs. The receptors shown here come from a boy under 10 years old in good health and CMV-seronegative. The CDR3 runs from the conserved cysteine through the conserved F or W.

>TRBV7-2|TRBJ2-6
CASSSSGSPLSYGANVLTF
>TRBV5-1|TRBJ2-7
CASSASRLAGNYEQYF
>TRBV5-4|TRBJ1-2
CASSEGQGADYGYTF
>TRBV5-6|TRBJ2-1
CASSAAVRINEQFF
>TRBV5-8|TRBJ2-5
CASSLGFGGGETQYF
>TRBV21-1|TRBJ2-2
CASSLNTGELFF
>TRBV11-2|TRBJ1-2
CASSHKGRIHPYGYTF
>TRBV2|TRBJ2-5
CASRGTSGNLVMYF
>TRBV29-1|TRBJ2-1
CSVELGWRQGVPYNEQFF
>TRBV28|TRBJ2-7
CASSSPIVGARGEQYF
>TRBV7-9|TRBJ2-5
CASSPTRGQETQYF
>TRBV5-1|TRBJ1-2
CASSFGTDVSDGYTF
>TRBV5-1|TRBJ2-1
CASSPNLDEQFF
>TRBV12-5|TRBJ2-6
CASEGGSGANVLTF
>TRBV7-2|TRBJ1-4
CASSLGEPNEKLFF
>TRBV5-6|TRBJ1-1
CASQSATGAFF
>TRBV2|TRBJ1-5
CATTETGVEPQHF
>TRBV9|TRBJ2-7
CASSNNRDAWERGSYEQYF
>TRBV6-1|TRBJ1-3
CASSEWADSSGNTIYF
>TRBV27|TRBJ2-7
CASSRTGGAPYEQYF
>TRBV28|TRBJ1-5
CASSLRGTLHDNQPQHF
>TRBV5-1|TRBJ1-1
CASSWTDTRGTEAFF
>TRBV9|TRBJ2-1
CASSVGGSGRPSYNEQFF
>TRBV4-1|TRBJ2-1
CASSQGQGVDNEQFF
>TRBV5-6|TRBJ2-7
CASRRLAGGYEQYF
>TRBV28|TRBJ2-7
CASSFLRTSGSQYEQYF
>TRBV5-8|TRBJ2-7
CASRRPRLRDSSYEQYF
>TRBV19|TRBJ1-1
CASSFDRANTEAFF
>TRBV7-3|TRBJ2-3
CASSLTSQVGTDTQYF
>TRBV15|TRBJ2-7
CATSRVEGDTPYEQYF
>TRBV15|TRBJ2-6
CATSRTTEPGVLTF
>TRBV29-1|TRBJ2-7
CSVEDGTGGYEQYF
>TRBV5-1|TRBJ2-7
CASSRGQGYEQYF
>TRBV6-6|TRBJ2-7
CASSYSTGGYEQYF
>TRBV6-5|TRBJ2-7
CASSYSWRVHEQYF
>TRBV29-1|TRBJ1-2
CSEFGPRGYTF
>TRBV7-8|TRBJ2-2
CASSLLAGADTGELFF
>TRBV2|TRBJ2-2
CARRSLGTRNTGELFF
>TRBV19|TRBJ2-1
CASRTGTYNEQFF
>TRBV2|TRBJ2-7
CASSSATGGRYEQYF
>TRBV6-4|TRBJ1-6
CASRTGSSYNSPLHF
>TRBV19|TRBJ2-7
CASSISSGIAYEQYF
>TRBV2|TRBJ2-7
CASSESVEQYF
>TRBV15|TRBJ2-4
CATSITTGIMRNIQYF
>TRBV7-9|TRBJ2-7
CASSPGGPSSYEQYF
>TRBV11-2|TRBJ2-7
CASSLAPGNYEQYF
>TRBV5-1|TRBJ2-3
CASSLREGSTDTQYF
>TRBV27|TRBJ2-3
CASRRGTSGRSTDTQYF
>TRBV7-6|TRBJ2-1
CASSLASRAGDEQFF
>TRBV25-1|TRBJ2-2
CASSELGTSGRTIGELFF
>TRBV4-1|TRBJ1-1
CASSQGPGGAFF